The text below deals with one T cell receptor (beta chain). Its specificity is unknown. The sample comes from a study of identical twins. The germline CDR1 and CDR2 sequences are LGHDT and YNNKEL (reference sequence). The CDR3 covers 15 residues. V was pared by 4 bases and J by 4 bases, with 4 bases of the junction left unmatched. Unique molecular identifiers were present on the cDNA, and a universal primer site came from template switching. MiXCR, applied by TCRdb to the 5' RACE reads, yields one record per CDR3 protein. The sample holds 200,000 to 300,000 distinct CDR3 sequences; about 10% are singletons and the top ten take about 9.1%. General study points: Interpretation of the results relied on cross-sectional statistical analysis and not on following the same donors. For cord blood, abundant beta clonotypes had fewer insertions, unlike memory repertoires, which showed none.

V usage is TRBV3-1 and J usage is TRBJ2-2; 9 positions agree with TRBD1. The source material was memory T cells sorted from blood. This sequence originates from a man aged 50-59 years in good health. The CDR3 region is CASSRDRAATGELFF. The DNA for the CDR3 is TGTGCCAGCAGCCGGGACAGGGCCGCCACCGGGGAGCTGTTTTTT.